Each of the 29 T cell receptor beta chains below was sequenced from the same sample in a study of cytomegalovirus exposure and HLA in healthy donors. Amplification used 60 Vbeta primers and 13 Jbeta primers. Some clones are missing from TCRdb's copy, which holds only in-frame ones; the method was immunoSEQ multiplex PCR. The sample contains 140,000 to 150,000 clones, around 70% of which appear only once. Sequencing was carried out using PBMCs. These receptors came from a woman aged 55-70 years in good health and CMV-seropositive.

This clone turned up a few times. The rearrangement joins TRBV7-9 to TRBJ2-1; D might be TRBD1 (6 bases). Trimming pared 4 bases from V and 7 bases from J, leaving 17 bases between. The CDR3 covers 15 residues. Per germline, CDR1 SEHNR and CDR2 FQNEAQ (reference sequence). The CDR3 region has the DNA TGTGCCAGCAGCTCCTGGGACACCCGTCGGAATGAGCAGTTCTTC. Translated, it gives CASSSWDTRRNEQFF. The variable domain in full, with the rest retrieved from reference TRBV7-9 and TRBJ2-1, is DTGVSQNPRHKITKRGQNVTFRCDPISEHNRLYWYRQTLGQGPEFLTYFQNEAQLEKSRLLSDRFSAERPKGSFSTLEIQRTEQGDSAMYLCASSSWDTRRNEQFFGPGTRLTVL.

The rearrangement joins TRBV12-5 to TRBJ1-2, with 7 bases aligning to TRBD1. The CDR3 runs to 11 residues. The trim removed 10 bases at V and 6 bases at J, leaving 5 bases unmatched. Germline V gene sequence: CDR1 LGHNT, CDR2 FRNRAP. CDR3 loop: CAIRDSHGYTF. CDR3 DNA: TGTGCTATACGGGACAGCCATGGCTACACCTTC. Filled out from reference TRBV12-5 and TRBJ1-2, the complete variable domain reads DARVTQTPRHKVTEMGQEVTMRCQPILGHNTVFWYRQTMMQGLELLAYFRNRAPLDDSGMPKDRFSAEMPDATLATLKIQPSEPRDSAVYFCAIRDSHGYTFGSGTRLTVV.

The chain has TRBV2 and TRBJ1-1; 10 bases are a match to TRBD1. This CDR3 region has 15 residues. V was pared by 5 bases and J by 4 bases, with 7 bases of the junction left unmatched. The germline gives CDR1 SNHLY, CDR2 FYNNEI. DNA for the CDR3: TGTGCCAGCAGTACCAAGGACAGGGGGGTCACTGAAGCTTTCTTT. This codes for CASSTKDRGVTEAFF.

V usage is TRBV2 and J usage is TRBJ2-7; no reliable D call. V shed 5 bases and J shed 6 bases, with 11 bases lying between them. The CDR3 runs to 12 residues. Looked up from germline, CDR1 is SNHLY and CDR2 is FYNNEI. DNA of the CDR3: TGTGCCAGCAGTTGGGCCAGTCTCGAGCAGTACTTC. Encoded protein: CASSWASLEQYF.

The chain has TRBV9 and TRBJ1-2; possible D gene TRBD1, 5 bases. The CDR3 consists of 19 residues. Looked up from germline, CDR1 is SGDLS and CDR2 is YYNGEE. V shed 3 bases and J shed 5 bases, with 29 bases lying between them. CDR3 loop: CASSASGRSAPLALYGYTF. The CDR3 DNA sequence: TGTGCCAGCAGCGCCTCAGGGAGGTCTGCTCCCCTGGCTCTATATGGCTACACCTTC.

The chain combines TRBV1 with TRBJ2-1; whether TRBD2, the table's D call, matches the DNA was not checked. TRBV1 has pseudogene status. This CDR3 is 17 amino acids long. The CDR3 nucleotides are TGCACCAGCAGCCAAGAATGCAAAGCGGAGGTCTACAATGAGCAGTTCTTC. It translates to CTSSQECKAEVYNEQFF.

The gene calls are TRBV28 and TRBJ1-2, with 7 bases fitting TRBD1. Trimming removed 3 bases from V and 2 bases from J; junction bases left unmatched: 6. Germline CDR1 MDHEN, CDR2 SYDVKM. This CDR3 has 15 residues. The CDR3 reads CASSLQTGRNYGYTF. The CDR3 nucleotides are TGTGCCAGCAGTTTGCAGACAGGGAGGAACTATGGCTACACCTTC.

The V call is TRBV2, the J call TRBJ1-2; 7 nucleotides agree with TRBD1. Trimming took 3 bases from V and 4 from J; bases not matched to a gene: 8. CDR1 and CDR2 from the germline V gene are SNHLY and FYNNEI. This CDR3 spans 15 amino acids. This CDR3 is CASSENRGALYGYTF. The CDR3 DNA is TGTGCCAGCAGTGAGAACAGGGGCGCGCTCTATGGCTACACCTTC.

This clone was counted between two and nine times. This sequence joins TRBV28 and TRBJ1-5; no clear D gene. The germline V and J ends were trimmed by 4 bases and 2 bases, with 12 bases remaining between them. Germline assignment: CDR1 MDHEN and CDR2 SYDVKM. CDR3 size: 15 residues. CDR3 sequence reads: CASSSGGLGNQPQHF. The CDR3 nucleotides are TGTGCCAGCAGTTCCGGAGGGCTTGGCAATCAGCCCCAGCATTTT.

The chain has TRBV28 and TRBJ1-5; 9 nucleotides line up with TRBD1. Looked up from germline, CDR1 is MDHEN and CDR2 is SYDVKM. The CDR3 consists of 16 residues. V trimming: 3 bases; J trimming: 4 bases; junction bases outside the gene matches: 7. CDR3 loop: CASSLSGTGTNQPQHF. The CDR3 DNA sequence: TGTGCCAGCAGTTTGTCTGGGACAGGGACTAATCAGCCCCAGCATTTT.

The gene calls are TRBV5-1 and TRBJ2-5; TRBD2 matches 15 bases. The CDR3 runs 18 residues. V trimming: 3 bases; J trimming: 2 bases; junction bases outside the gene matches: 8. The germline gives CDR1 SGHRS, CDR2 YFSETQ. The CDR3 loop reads CASSSGLAGGPSQETQYF. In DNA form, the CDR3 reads TGCGCCAGCAGCTCGGGACTAGCGGGAGGTCCTTCTCAAGAGACCCAGTACTTC. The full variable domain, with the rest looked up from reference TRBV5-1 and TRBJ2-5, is KAGVTQTPRYLIKTRGQQVTLSCSPISGHRSVSWYQQTPGQGLQFLFEYFSETQRNKGNFPGRFSGRQFSNSRSEMNVSTLELGDSALYLCASSSGLAGGPSQETQYFGPGTRLLVL.

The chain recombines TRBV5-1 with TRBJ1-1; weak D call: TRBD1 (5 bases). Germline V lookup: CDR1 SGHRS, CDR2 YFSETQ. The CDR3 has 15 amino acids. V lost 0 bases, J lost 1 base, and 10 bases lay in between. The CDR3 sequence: CASSLGGTKNTEAFF. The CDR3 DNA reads TGCGCCAGCAGCTTGGGGGGCACTAAGAACACTGAAGCTTTCTTT. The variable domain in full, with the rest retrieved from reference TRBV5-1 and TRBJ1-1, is KAGVTQTPRYLIKTRGQQVTLSCSPISGHRSVSWYQQTPGQGLQFLFEYFSETQRNKGNFPGRFSGRQFSNSRSEMNVSTLELGDSALYLCASSLGGTKNTEAFFGQGTRLTVV.

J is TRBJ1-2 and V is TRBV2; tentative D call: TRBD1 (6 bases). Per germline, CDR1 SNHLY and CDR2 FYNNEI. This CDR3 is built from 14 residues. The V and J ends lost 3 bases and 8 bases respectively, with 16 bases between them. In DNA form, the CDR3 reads TGTGCCAGCAGTGATGGGGGCATGGAGCGGGGCTACACCTTC. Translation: CASSDGGMERGYTF.

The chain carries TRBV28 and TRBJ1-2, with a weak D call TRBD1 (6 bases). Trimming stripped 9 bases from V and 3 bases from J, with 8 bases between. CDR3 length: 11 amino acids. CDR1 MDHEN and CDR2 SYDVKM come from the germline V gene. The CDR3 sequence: CASSGDYGYTF. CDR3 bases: TGTGCCAGTTCAGGGGACTATGGCTACACCTTC.

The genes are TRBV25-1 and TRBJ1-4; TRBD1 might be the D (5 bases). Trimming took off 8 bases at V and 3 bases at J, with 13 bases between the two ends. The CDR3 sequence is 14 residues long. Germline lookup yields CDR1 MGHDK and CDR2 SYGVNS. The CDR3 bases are TGTGCCAGCGCCGCAACAGGTCCTAATGAAAAACTGTTTTTT. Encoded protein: CASAATGPNEKLFF.

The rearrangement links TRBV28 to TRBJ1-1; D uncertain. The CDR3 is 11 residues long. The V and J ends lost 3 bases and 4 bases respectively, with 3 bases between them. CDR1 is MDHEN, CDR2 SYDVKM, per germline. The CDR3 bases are TGTGCCAGCAGTTTTAGCACTGAAGCTTTCTTT. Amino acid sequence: CASSFSTEAFF.

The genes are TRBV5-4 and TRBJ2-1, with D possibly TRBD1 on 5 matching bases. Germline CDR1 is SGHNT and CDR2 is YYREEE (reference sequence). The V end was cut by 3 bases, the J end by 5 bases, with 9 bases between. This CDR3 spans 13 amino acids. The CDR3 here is CASSSDNHNEQFF. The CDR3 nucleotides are TGTGCCAGCAGCTCGGACAACCACAATGAGCAGTTCTTC.

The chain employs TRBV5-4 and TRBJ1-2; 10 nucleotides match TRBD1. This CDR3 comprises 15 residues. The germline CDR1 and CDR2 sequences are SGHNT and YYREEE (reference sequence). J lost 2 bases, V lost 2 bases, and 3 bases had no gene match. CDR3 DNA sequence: TGTGCCAGCAGCTTTGGGACAGGGGACAACTATGGCTACACCTTC. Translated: CASSFGTGDNYGYTF.

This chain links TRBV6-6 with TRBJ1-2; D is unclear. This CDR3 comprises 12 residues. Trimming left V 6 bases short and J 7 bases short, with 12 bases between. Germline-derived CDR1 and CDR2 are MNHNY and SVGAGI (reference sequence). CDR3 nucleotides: TGTGCCAGCAGGGCGGAAGCCGGTGGCTACACCTTC. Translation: CASRAEAGGYTF.

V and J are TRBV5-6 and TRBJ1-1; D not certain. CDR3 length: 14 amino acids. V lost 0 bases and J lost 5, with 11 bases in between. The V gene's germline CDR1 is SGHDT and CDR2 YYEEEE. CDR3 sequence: CASSLGLVRTEAFF. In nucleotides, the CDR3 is TGTGCCAGCAGCTTGGGACTGGTGAGAACTGAAGCTTTCTTT.

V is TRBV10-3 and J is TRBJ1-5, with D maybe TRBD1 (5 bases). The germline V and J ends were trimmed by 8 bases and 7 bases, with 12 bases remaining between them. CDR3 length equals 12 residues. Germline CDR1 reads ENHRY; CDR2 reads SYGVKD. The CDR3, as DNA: TGTGCCATCTCATCGGGGGAACAGCCCCAGCATTTT. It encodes CAISSGEQPQHF.

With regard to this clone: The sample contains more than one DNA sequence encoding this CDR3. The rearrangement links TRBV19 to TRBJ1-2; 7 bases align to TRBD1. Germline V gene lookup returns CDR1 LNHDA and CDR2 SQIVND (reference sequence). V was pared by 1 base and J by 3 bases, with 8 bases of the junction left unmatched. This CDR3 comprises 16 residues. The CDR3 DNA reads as TGTGCCAGTAGTATAGCCGGGCAGGGGGGTCACTATGGCTACACCTTC. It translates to CASSIAGQGGHYGYTF.

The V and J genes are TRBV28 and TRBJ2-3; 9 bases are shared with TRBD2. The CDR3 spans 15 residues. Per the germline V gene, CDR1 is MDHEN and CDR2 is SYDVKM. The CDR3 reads CAITRTSGHLDTQYF. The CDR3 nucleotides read TGTGCTATCACGAGAACTAGCGGGCACCTGGATACGCAGTATTTT.

This CDR3 is CASSPGTRWEQYF. The CDR3 region has the DNA TGTGCCAGCAGTCCCGGGACTAGGTGGGAGCAGTACTTC. The chain combines TRBV2 with TRBJ2-7; TRBD2 matches at 8 bases. CDR3 length: 13 amino acids. CDR1 and CDR2 (germline): SNHLY, FYNNEI. Trimming took 5 bases from V and 7 from J; bases not matched to a gene: 7.

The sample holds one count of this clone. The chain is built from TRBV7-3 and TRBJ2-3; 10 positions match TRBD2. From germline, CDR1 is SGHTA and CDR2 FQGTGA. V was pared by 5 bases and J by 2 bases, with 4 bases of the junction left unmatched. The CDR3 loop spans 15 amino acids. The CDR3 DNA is TGTGCCAGCAGCCGGACTAGCGGAAACACAGATACGCAGTATTTT. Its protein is CASSRTSGNTDTQYF.

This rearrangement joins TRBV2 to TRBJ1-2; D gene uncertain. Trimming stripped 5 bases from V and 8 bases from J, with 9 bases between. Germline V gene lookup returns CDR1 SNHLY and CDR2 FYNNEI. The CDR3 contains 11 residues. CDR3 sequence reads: CASSTTGGYTF. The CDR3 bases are TGTGCCAGCAGTACGACGGGGGGCTACACCTTC.

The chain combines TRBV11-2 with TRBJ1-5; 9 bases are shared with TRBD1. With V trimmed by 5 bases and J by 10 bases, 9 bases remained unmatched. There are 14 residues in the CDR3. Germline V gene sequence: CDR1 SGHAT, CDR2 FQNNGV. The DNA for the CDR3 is TGTGCCAGCAGCCTCGGACAGGGGAGGGAACCCCAGCATTTT. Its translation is CASSLGQGREPQHF.

CDR3 DNA: TGTGCCAGCACCGCGGAGCATACGCAGTATTTT. Protein product: CASTAEHTQYF. This sequence joins TRBV2 and TRBJ2-3; no firm D call. This CDR3 is built from 11 residues. V was clipped by 7 bases and J by 7 bases, with 9 bases between them. Germline V gene sequence: CDR1 SNHLY, CDR2 FYNNEI.

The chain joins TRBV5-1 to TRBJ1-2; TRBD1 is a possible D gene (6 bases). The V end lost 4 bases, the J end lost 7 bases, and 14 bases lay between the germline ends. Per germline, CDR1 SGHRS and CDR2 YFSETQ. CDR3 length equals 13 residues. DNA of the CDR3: TGCGCCAGCAGCGAGGTACAGGGTTCTGGCTACACCTTC. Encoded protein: CASSEVQGSGYTF.